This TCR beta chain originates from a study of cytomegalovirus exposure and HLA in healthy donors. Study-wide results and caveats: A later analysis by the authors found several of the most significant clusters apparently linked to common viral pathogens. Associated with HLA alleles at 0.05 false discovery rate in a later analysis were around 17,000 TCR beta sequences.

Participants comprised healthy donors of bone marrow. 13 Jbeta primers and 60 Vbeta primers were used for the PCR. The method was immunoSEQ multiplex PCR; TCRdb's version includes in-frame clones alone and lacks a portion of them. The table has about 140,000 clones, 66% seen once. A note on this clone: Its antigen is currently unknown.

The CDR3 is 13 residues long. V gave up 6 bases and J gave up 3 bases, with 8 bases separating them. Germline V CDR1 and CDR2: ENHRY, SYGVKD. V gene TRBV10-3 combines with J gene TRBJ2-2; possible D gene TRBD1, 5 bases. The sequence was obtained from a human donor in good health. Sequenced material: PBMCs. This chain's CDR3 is CAIRPRDTGELFF. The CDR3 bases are TGTGCCATCAGGCCCAGGGACACCGGGGAGCTGTTTTTT.